The present TCR beta chain was sequenced within a study of Tregs in tolerant kidney transplant recipients. Turning to the study itself: Related graft donors supplied nonmyeloablative bone marrow transplants, and mixed chimerism was transient.

Assay: immunoSEQ multiplex PCR; the TCRdb copy retains only in-frame clones and omits some. In the table there are over 85,000 clones, 93% of which are singletons. The TCR comes from a human donor who received a combined kidney and bone marrow transplant. Here the sequenced sample was CD4+ T cells from blood, taken before the transplant.

In DNA, the CDR3 is TGTGCCAGTAGTATAGGCCTAGCGGGCGGGGAGACCCAGTACTTC. Protein product: CASSIGLAGGETQYF. The chain links TRBV19 to TRBJ2-5, with 8 bases identical to TRBD2. The junction had 6 bases not matched to a gene; V was cut back by 1 base and J by 5 bases. Germline CDR1 and CDR2: LNHDA and SQIVND (reference sequence). The CDR3 covers 15 residues.